This is a list of T cell receptor beta chains from one sample in a study of cytotoxic CD8 clonotypes in ibrutinib-treated CLL. TCRdb's table, derived via immunoSEQ multiplex PCR, lists solely in-frame clones and lacks some. Seen here are around 310,000 clones, about 77% observed once, and the top ten hold over 5.5%. The specimen was PBMCs, collected before ibrutinib treatment. The receptors stem from a human donor with chronic lymphocytic leukemia. CDR3s include the opening cysteine and the closing phenylalanine or tryptophan. Each record gives: clone size, D gene, V gene, J gene, CDR3 DNA, CDR3 protein. The D gene is left open where the match is weak. Some rows have no size entry. The others give once, few or many, or a class for an expanded clone.

clone_size: few
d_call: .
v_call: TRBV10-2
j_call: TRBJ2-7
cdr3_nt: TGCGCCAGCAGTGAGCCCTCAGCCCCCACAACGGGACACTCCTACGAGCAGTACTTC
cdr3_aa: CASSEPSAPTTGHSYEQYF

clone_size: .
d_call: .
v_call: TRBV11-2
j_call: TRBJ2-1
cdr3_nt: TGTGCCAGCACCCCAGGGGGGATGGGCAATGAGCAGTTCTTC
cdr3_aa: CASTPGGMGNEQFF

clone_size: .
d_call: .
v_call: TRBV6-1
j_call: TRBJ2-7
cdr3_nt: TGTGCCAGCAGTCTCCAGGGGTACGAGCAGTACTTC
cdr3_aa: CASSLQGYEQYF

clone_size: .
d_call: .
v_call: TRBV9
j_call: TRBJ2-7
cdr3_nt: TGTGCCAGCAGCGTAAGTCCGGCGGGACAGACATCCTTC
cdr3_aa: CASSVSPAGQTSF

clone_size: once
d_call: .
v_call: TRBV29-1
j_call: TRBJ1-1
cdr3_nt: TGCAGCGTTGAAGCCTCGAAAAACACTGAAGCTTTCTTT
cdr3_aa: CSVEASKNTEAFF

clone_size: .
d_call: TRBD2
v_call: TRBV2
j_call: TRBJ2-3
cdr3_nt: TGTGCCAGCACCGGACTAGCGGAGTTAACAGATACGCAGTATTTT
cdr3_aa: CASTGLAELTDTQYF

clone_size: .
d_call: .
v_call: TRBV30
j_call: TRBJ1-1
cdr3_nt: TGTGCCTGGAGTAGGGGGAGGGAAACTGAAGCTTTCTTT
cdr3_aa: CAWSRGRETEAFF

clone_size: .
d_call: .
v_call: TRBV2
j_call: TRBJ2-1
cdr3_nt: TGTGCCAGCAAACCTGGACCCGTAGGCAATGAGCAGTTCTTC
cdr3_aa: CASKPGPVGNEQFF

clone_size: few
d_call: .
v_call: TRBV7-6
j_call: TRBJ1-1
cdr3_nt: TGTGCCAGCAGCCAAGGACAGATGAACACTGAAGCTTTCTTT
cdr3_aa: CASSQGQMNTEAFF

clone_size: .
d_call: .
v_call: TRBV15
j_call: TRBJ2-1
cdr3_nt: TGTGCCACCAGCAGATGGACGGAGGCCTACAATGAGCAGTTCTTC
cdr3_aa: CATSRWTEAYNEQFF

clone_size: .
d_call: TRBD1
v_call: TRBV30
j_call: TRBJ1-5
cdr3_nt: TGTGCCTGGAGTTTCGGGACAGGGGTTCAGCCCCAGCATTTT
cdr3_aa: CAWSFGTGVQPQHF

clone_size: .
d_call: .
v_call: TRBV7-9
j_call: TRBJ2-3
cdr3_nt: TGTGCCAGCAGCTTTAGCACAGATACGCAGTATTTT
cdr3_aa: CASSFSTDTQYF

clone_size: .
d_call: .
v_call: TRBV20-1
j_call: TRBJ1-1
cdr3_nt: TGCAGTGGATTTGTGAACACTGAAGCTTTCTTT
cdr3_aa: CSGFVNTEAFF

clone_size: .
d_call: TRBD2
v_call: TRBV5-1
j_call: TRBJ2-3
cdr3_nt: TGCGCCAGCAGCTTTACGGGAGGCGGGTCAGATACGCAGTATTTT
cdr3_aa: CASSFTGGGSDTQYF

clone_size: .
d_call: TRBD1
v_call: TRBV11-2
j_call: TRBJ2-7
cdr3_nt: TGTGCCAGCAGCACCGGGACAGGGACGTCCGAGCAGTACTTC
cdr3_aa: CASSTGTGTSEQYF

clone_size: .
d_call: .
v_call: TRBV6-6
j_call: TRBJ2-7
cdr3_nt: TGTGCCAGCAGTTACTATCAGGACACCTCCTACGAGCAGTACTTC
cdr3_aa: CASSYYQDTSYEQYF

clone_size: .
d_call: .
v_call: TRBV7-9
j_call: TRBJ2-7
cdr3_nt: TGTGCCAGCAGCTCCGAAATGGGCAGACTATACGAGCAGTACTTC
cdr3_aa: CASSSEMGRLYEQYF

clone_size: once
d_call: .
v_call: TRBV9
j_call: TRBJ1-1
cdr3_nt: TGTGCCAGCAGCGTAAGGGAAGGCACTGAAGCTTTCTTT
cdr3_aa: CASSVREGTEAFF

clone_size: .
d_call: .
v_call: TRBV11-3
j_call: TRBJ2-5
cdr3_nt: TGTGCCAGCAGCTCCGGGACTCAAGAGACCCAGTACTTC
cdr3_aa: CASSSGTQETQYF

clone_size: .
d_call: .
v_call: TRBV18
j_call: TRBJ1-1
cdr3_nt: TGTGCCAGCTCATTATCAGGGAGCATGAACACTGAAGCTTTCTTT
cdr3_aa: CASSLSGSMNTEAFF

clone_size: .
d_call: TRBD2
v_call: TRBV2
j_call: TRBJ2-2
cdr3_nt: TGTGCCAGTACTGACATAGCGGGAAACACCGGGGAGCTGTTTTTT
cdr3_aa: CASTDIAGNTGELFF

clone_size: .
d_call: .
v_call: TRBV2
j_call: TRBJ1-2
cdr3_nt: TGTGCCAGCAGTGAAGGGCGGACAGTTAACTATGGCTACACCTTC
cdr3_aa: CASSEGRTVNYGYTF

clone_size: .
d_call: TRBD1
v_call: TRBV11-2
j_call: TRBJ2-7
cdr3_nt: TGTGCCAGCAGCCAGGACAGGGGATTTGGCTACGAGCAGTACTTC
cdr3_aa: CASSQDRGFGYEQYF

clone_size: .
d_call: .
v_call: TRBV27
j_call: TRBJ2-1
cdr3_nt: TGTGCCAGCAAGCGGAGACCCACCTACAATGAGCAGTTCTTC
cdr3_aa: CASKRRPTYNEQFF

clone_size: .
d_call: TRBD2
v_call: TRBV9
j_call: TRBJ2-2
cdr3_nt: TGTGCCAGCAGCGCCATGACTAGCGGGAGAATGAACACCGGGGAGCTGTTTTTT
cdr3_aa: CASSAMTSGRMNTGELFF

clone_size: .
d_call: TRBD2
v_call: TRBV27
j_call: TRBJ2-1
cdr3_nt: TGTGCCAGCAGTCGTCGGGACTACCTCTACAATGAGCAGTTCTTC
cdr3_aa: CASSRRDYLYNEQFF

clone_size: .
d_call: .
v_call: TRBV7-9
j_call: TRBJ2-7
cdr3_nt: TGTGCCAGCAGCTTAATTGGGCGGACCTACGAGCAGTACTTC
cdr3_aa: CASSLIGRTYEQYF

clone_size: .
d_call: .
v_call: TRBV21-1
j_call: TRBJ2-1
cdr3_nt: TGTGCCAGCAGCAAAATGACAGATTACAATGAGCAGTTCTTC
cdr3_aa: CASSKMTDYNEQFF

clone_size: few
d_call: .
v_call: TRBV6-5
j_call: TRBJ2-5
cdr3_nt: TGTGCCAGTCAGAAACAGGGTGTGGAGACCCAGTACTTC
cdr3_aa: CASQKQGVETQYF

clone_size: .
d_call: TRBD2
v_call: TRBV4-1
j_call: TRBJ2-7
cdr3_nt: TGCGCCAGCAGCCAAGAGGGTCGGGAGGACTCTCAGTACTTC
cdr3_aa: CASSQEGREDSQYF

clone_size: .
d_call: TRBD1
v_call: TRBV5-4
j_call: TRBJ2-7
cdr3_nt: TGTGCCAGCAGCCAACCCGGGACAGGGCACGAGCAGTACTTC
cdr3_aa: CASSQPGTGHEQYF

clone_size: .
d_call: .
v_call: TRBV7-3
j_call: TRBJ1-1
cdr3_nt: TGTGCCAGCAGCTTAGGTCGGTCGAACACTGAAGCTTTCTTT
cdr3_aa: CASSLGRSNTEAFF

clone_size: .
d_call: .
v_call: TRBV6-5
j_call: TRBJ2-1
cdr3_nt: TGTGCCAGCAGCAAAACCCCGAGCTCCTACAATGAGCAGTTCTTC
cdr3_aa: CASSKTPSSYNEQFF

clone_size: .
d_call: .
v_call: TRBV28
j_call: TRBJ2-7
cdr3_nt: TGTGCCAGCAGTCCTGGATCCAGGAACCACTACGAGCAGTACTTC
cdr3_aa: CASSPGSRNHYEQYF

clone_size: .
d_call: .
v_call: TRBV5-1
j_call: TRBJ1-2
cdr3_nt: TGCGCCAGCACTCTATCCGGGAGCGCCATCTATGGCTACACCTTC
cdr3_aa: CASTLSGSAIYGYTF

clone_size: few
d_call: .
v_call: TRBV7-2
j_call: TRBJ1-4
cdr3_nt: TGTGCCAGCAGCTTAATCGCTAATGAAAAACTGTTTTTT
cdr3_aa: CASSLIANEKLFF

clone_size: .
d_call: TRBD2
v_call: TRBV5-4
j_call: TRBJ2-5
cdr3_nt: TGTGCCAGCAGCTCACTAGTAGCGGGGCCCTACTTC
cdr3_aa: CASSSLVAGPYF

clone_size: .
d_call: .
v_call: TRBV19
j_call: TRBJ2-2
cdr3_nt: TGTGCCAGTAGTAAGGGTCAGGGGTGGGACACCGGGGAGCTGTTTTTT
cdr3_aa: CASSKGQGWDTGELFF

clone_size: .
d_call: .
v_call: TRBV5-4
j_call: TRBJ2-1
cdr3_nt: TGTGCCAGCAGCTCGGAGCGGAACAATGAGCAGTTCTTC
cdr3_aa: CASSSERNNEQFF

clone_size: .
d_call: .
v_call: TRBV5-5
j_call: TRBJ2-1
cdr3_nt: TGTGCCAGCAGCTTACATCGAGTGGCAGGCAATGAGCAGTTCTTC
cdr3_aa: CASSLHRVAGNEQFF

clone_size: .
d_call: .
v_call: TRBV30
j_call: TRBJ1-1
cdr3_nt: TGTGCCTGGAGTCCATGGGAGGTCACTGAAGCTTTCTTT
cdr3_aa: CAWSPWEVTEAFF

clone_size: .
d_call: TRBD2
v_call: TRBV27
j_call: TRBJ2-3
cdr3_nt: TGTGCCAGCAGTTTTATTTCTAGCGGGAGGGCTAGCACAGATACGCAGTATTTT
cdr3_aa: CASSFISSGRASTDTQYF

clone_size: .
d_call: .
v_call: TRBV9
j_call: TRBJ2-4
cdr3_nt: TGTGCCAGCAGCCTTTACCCGCCGGGGGCACACAAAAACATTCAGTACTTC
cdr3_aa: CASSLYPPGAHKNIQYF

clone_size: .
d_call: .
v_call: TRBV9
j_call: TRBJ2-1
cdr3_nt: TGTGCCAGCAGCGCAACCCCTGGATACAATGAGCAGTTCTTC
cdr3_aa: CASSATPGYNEQFF

clone_size: .
d_call: .
v_call: TRBV7-3
j_call: TRBJ2-6
cdr3_nt: TGTGCCAGCAGCTCTCAGGGTACCAACGTCCTGACTTTC
cdr3_aa: CASSSQGTNVLTF

clone_size: .
d_call: .
v_call: TRBV6-1
j_call: TRBJ1-1
cdr3_nt: TGTGCCAGCAGTGAAAATTCGGTAGAATCAGGAGGTGAAGCTTTCTTT
cdr3_aa: CASSENSVESGGEAFF

clone_size: .
d_call: TRBD2
v_call: TRBV4-3
j_call: TRBJ2-2
cdr3_nt: TGCGCCAGCAGCCAAGGTAGCGGGAGGTCAACCGGGGAGCTGTTTTTT
cdr3_aa: CASSQGSGRSTGELFF

clone_size: .
d_call: TRBD2
v_call: TRBV30
j_call: TRBJ2-7
cdr3_nt: TGTGCCGGAAGTAACGGGAGGGCCTACGAGCAGTACTTC
cdr3_aa: CAGSNGRAYEQYF

clone_size: .
d_call: .
v_call: TRBV4-1
j_call: TRBJ1-2
cdr3_nt: TGCGCCAGCAGCCAAGGGACAGTGGAATATGGCTACACCTTC
cdr3_aa: CASSQGTVEYGYTF

clone_size: .
d_call: TRBD2
v_call: TRBV30
j_call: TRBJ2-7
cdr3_nt: TGTGCCTGGAGTGGTGTGCTAGCGGGCTCCTACGAGCAGTACTTC
cdr3_aa: CAWSGVLAGSYEQYF

clone_size: .
d_call: .
v_call: TRBV25-1
j_call: TRBJ2-5
cdr3_nt: TGTGCCAGCAGTGAAGCCCCGGACAGCAGACAGTACTTC
cdr3_aa: CASSEAPDSRQYF

clone_size: .
d_call: .
v_call: TRBV27
j_call: TRBJ2-7
cdr3_nt: TGTGCCAGCAGTTTGCTCCCACTTGGGAGTGGAGACGAGACAATCTTCGCCGAGCAGTACTTC
cdr3_aa: CASSLLPLGSGDETIFAEQYF

clone_size: .
d_call: TRBD1
v_call: TRBV19
j_call: TRBJ1-4
cdr3_nt: TGTGCCAGTAGTGCCTTTACAGGGGGCGGTGAAAAACTGTTTTTT
cdr3_aa: CASSAFTGGGEKLFF

clone_size: .
d_call: TRBD2
v_call: TRBV11-2
j_call: TRBJ2-7
cdr3_nt: TGTGCCAGCAGCTTACGGGGGGGCCACGAGCAGTACTTC
cdr3_aa: CASSLRGGHEQYF